The clone carrying this TCR beta chain came up a few times. Antigen unknown. The data originate from a study of vaccination and CD4 T cells after COVID-19. Stated treatment: approximately nine-day PBMC culture with coronavirus spike peptide pools or control peptides (ViraFEST assay). It was before the COVID-19 pandemic (2011-2018) that the unexposed donor's CD4+ T cells were collected. ViraFEST stimulated the growth of antigen-specific T cells using peptide pools and subsequently profiled their TCRs by sequencing. Days 3 and 7 saw half the medium replaced with fresh IL-2 medium. This CDR3 is 14 amino acids long. The ends were cut back, 0 bases at V and 2 bases at J, with 7 bases in the middle. From germline, CDR1 is LGHNA and CDR2 YSLEER. An Oncomine TCR Beta short-read assay was used to sequence the DNA from cultured CD4+ T cells. Scientists extracted genomic DNA from CD4+ T cells grown in culture. TCRdb re-derived calls from the PCR reads in MiXCR, one entry per CDR3 protein. Of 8,500 to 13,000 distinct CDR3 sequences listed, about 27% are singletons.

This TCR was sampled from a human donor in good health. The material sequenced was CD4+ T cells from blood, cultured in vitro. The chain joins TRBV4-3 to TRBJ1-2; D gene unclear. CDR3 residues: CASSQDYGNYGYTF. CDR3 nucleotide sequence: TGCGCCAGCAGCCAAGATTATGGAAACTATGGCTACACCTTC.